This T cell receptor beta chain was recovered during a study of CXCR3-negative and CXCR3-positive naive CD8 T cells. Naive CD8+ T cells carried a CD45RO-CCR7+CD27+CD95- phenotype. General study findings and limits: Relative to memory CD8+ cells, whose diversity was much lower, both naive subsets had comparably high diversity. The study found more hydrophobic TRB CDR3s in CXCR3-positive naive cells than in CXCR3-negative naive cells. With surface CD5 comparable between naive subsets, TCR strength was estimated using properties derived from the TRB CDR3.

About this clonotype: Its antigen is still unknown.

Preparation of TRB cDNA libraries relied on 5' RACE carrying UMI labels. With the 5' RACE reads reprocessed, TCRdb shows one record per CDR3 protein and no DNA. The data include roughly 63,000 distinct CDR3 sequences; the top ten clones carry around 5%. This CDR3 contains 16 residues. From germline, CDR1 is SGHTA and CDR2 FQGNSA. Sequencing was performed on naive CXCR3+ CD8+ T cells from blood. As to subset: CD45RO-CCR7+CD27+CD95- naive CD8+ T cells expressing CXCR3 (TNR3+). The V call is TRBV7-2, the J call TRBJ2-5; as DNA is missing, the TRBD2 call by TCRdb cannot be tested. This receptor was obtained from a human donor in good health. Some clones in this sample may be carry-over from other donors' samples. The CDR3 spells CASSLVWRGPIETQYF.